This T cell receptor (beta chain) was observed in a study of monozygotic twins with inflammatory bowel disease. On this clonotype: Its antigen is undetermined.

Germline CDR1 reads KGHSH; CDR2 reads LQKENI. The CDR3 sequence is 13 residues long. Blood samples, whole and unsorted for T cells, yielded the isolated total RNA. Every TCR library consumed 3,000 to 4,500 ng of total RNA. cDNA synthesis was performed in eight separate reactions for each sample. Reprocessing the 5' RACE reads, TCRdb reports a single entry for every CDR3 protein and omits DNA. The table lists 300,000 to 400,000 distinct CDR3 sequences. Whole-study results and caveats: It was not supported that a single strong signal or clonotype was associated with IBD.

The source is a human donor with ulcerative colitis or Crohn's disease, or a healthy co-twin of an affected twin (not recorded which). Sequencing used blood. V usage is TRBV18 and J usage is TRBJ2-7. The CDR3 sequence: CASSPALGYEQYF.